Following are 15 T cell receptor beta chains from one sample sequenced in a study of CD8+CD57+ T cells in acquired aplastic anemia. It was patients with CD8+CD57+ cell expansion by flow cytometry who were chosen for sequencing. The template used for profiling TCR beta VDJ and CDR3 was genomic DNA. TCRdb re-called the reads through MiXCR, storing one row per CDR3 protein. The sample lists fewer than 200,000 distinct CDR3 sequences, around 50% occurring once. Material for sequencing was sorted CD4+, CD8+, or CD8+CD57+ T cells (not recorded which) from PBMCs. These receptors were taken from a human donor with aplastic anemia.

There are many counts of this clonotype. This chain connects TRBV19 to TRBJ1-2; possible D gene TRBD1, 5 bases. The CDR3 covers 12 residues. The V gene lost 1 base and the J gene lost 8 bases, with 8 bases spanning the gap. The germline CDR1 and CDR2 sequences are LNHDA and SQIVND (reference sequence). CDR3 nucleotide sequence: TGTGCCAGTAGTATAGTGGCAGGGGGCTACACCTTC. Amino acids: CASSIVAGGYTF.

This clonotype was recorded many times. This sequence joins TRBV2 and TRBJ1-6; tentatively, D is TRBD1 (6 bases). The CDR3 totals 13 residues. Trimming took off 11 bases at V and 7 bases at J, with 15 bases between the two ends. Germline assignment: CDR1 SNHLY and CDR2 FYNNEI. The CDR3 protein is CACSQGTNSPLHF. CDR3 in DNA: TGTGCCTGTAGCCAGGGGACGAATTCACCCCTCCACTTT.

V usage is TRBV7-9 and J usage is TRBJ1-1; D is perhaps TRBD1 (5 bases). CDR1 is SEHNR and CDR2 is FQNEAQ in the germline V gene (reference sequence). Trimming took 5 bases from V and 3 from J, leaving 13 bases between them. The CDR3 extends over 14 amino acids. CDR3 nucleotides: TGTGCCAGCAGCCGTTCTGGCAGGGACACTGAAGCTTTCTTT. Its protein product is CASSRSGRDTEAFF.

This clonotype was counted a few times. This chain joins TRBV15 and TRBJ2-1, with 8 nucleotides matching TRBD2. Germline loops: CDR1 LNHNV, CDR2 YYDKDF (reference sequence). Unmatched junction bases numbered 7, after V lost 5 bases and J lost 10 bases. CDR3 size: 13 residues. CDR3 nucleotide sequence: TGTGCCACCAGCTACGAAGGACTAGCCGAGCAGTTCTTC. It codes for CATSYEGLAEQFF.

With respect to this clonotype: Mismatch with germline at one junction end may stem from a read error. The V call is TRBV19, the J call TRBJ2-2; TRBD1 is a possible D gene (5 bases). The germline V gene has CDR1 LNHDA and CDR2 SQIVND (reference sequence). The length of the CDR3 is 13 residues. In nucleotides, the CDR3 is TGTGCCAGCCGACAGATCTACACAGGGGAGCTGTTTTTT. Its protein is CASRQIYTGELFF.

This clonotype was seen many times. V gene TRBV2 combines with J gene TRBJ1-6, with TRBD1 identical over 9 bases. Germline CDR1 is SNHLY and CDR2 is FYNNEI. V was pared by 1 base and J by 9 bases, with 1 base of the junction left unmatched. The CDR3 is 14 residues long. Here the CDR3 DNA reads TGTGCCAGCAGTGAAGGGGACAGGGCTTCACCCCTCCACTTT. Its translation is CASSEGDRASPLHF.

The rearrangement links TRBV2 to TRBJ2-5; unclear D gene. Trimming took 6 bases from V and 5 from J, leaving 22 bases between them. The germline V gene encodes CDR1 SNHLY and CDR2 FYNNEI. The CDR3 length is 16 residues. DNA for the CDR3: TGTGCCAGCAGCCTCATTGGGATTTCCGGTGGGGAGACCCAGTACTTC. Its protein is CASSLIGISGGETQYF.

In this sample, this clonotype turned up many times. The genes are TRBV20-1 and TRBJ1-2; D is perhaps TRBD1 (6 bases). Trimming left V 3 bases short and J 5 bases short, with 13 bases between. Germline V gene data show CDR1 as DFQATT and CDR2 as SNEGSKA (reference sequence). CDR3 length: 13 residues. CDR3 in DNA: TGCAGTGCTAGCTTACCAGGGGATTATGGCTACACCTTC. Translation gives CSASLPGDYGYTF.

This chain uses TRBV9 with TRBJ1-2, with D unclear. With 0 bases removed from V and 5 bases from J, the gap between germline ends came to 5 bases. The CDR3 is 12 amino acids. CDR1 and CDR2 (germline): SGDLS, YYNGEE. The CDR3 sequence: CASSVELYGYTF. CDR3 DNA: TGTGCCAGCAGCGTAGAGCTTTATGGCTACACCTTC.

This clonotype was picked up many times. CDR3 amino acids: CASSGAGVGEDTQYF. The CDR3 DNA is TGCGCCAGCAGTGGGGCAGGGGTCGGCGAAGATACGCAGTATTTT. This chain links TRBV10-1 with TRBJ2-3; a weak D match, TRBD1 (6 bases). Germline V gene data show CDR1 as WNHNN and CDR2 as SYGVQD (reference sequence). The V end lost 4 bases, the J end lost 5 bases, and 16 bases lay between the germline ends. CDR3 length equals 15 residues.

This clonotype showed up many times. This chain joins TRBV15 and TRBJ1-5; TRBD1 agrees at 7 bases. This CDR3 contains 13 residues. CDR1 and CDR2 (germline): LNHNV, YYDKDF (reference sequence). V shed 3 bases and J 7 bases; nucleotides not matched to a gene: 3. CDR3 sequence: CATSRTGYQPQHF. CDR3 sequence (DNA): TGTGCCACCAGCAGGACAGGGTACCAGCCCCAGCATTTT.

With regard to this clonotype: A much larger clone differs from this one at a single base, so this may be a read error. It is likely a read error, because the conserved phenylalanine at the end of the CDR3 is missing. This sequence joins TRBV7-3 and TRBJ2-3; 9 nucleotides align to TRBD2. The V gene's germline CDR1 is SGHTA and CDR2 FQGTGA. The CDR3 loop spans 15 amino acids. The J segment lost 4 bases and the V segment lost 3 bases, leaving 5 bases of the junction unmatched. The CDR3 protein is CASSFSAGGPDTQYL. CDR3 DNA: TGTGCCAGCAGCTTTTCAGCGGGGGGCCCAGATACGCAGTATCTT.

The gene calls are TRBV3-1 and TRBJ2-1; TRBD2 agrees at 8 bases. V was clipped by 7 bases and J by 9 bases; unmatched bases: 11. The CDR3 extends over 14 amino acids. Germline CDR1 and CDR2: LGHDT and YNNKEL (reference sequence). CDR3 nucleotides: TGTGCCAGCACCCCCGGGGGGGTCAGGAGTGAGCAGTTCTTC. Protein: CASTPGGVRSEQFF.

This clonotype was counted once. The chain is built from TRBV2 and TRBJ2-5; the D gene is possibly TRBD2 (7 bases). Germline CDR1 is SNHLY and CDR2 is FYNNEI. The CDR3 loop spans 15 amino acids. The ends were cut back, 1 base at V and 5 bases at J, with 14 bases in the middle. Here the CDR3 DNA reads TGTGCCAGCAGTGAAGGGTGGGGGGGGCTGGAGACCCAGTACTTC. This encodes CASSEGWGGLETQYF.

V usage is TRBV20-1 and J usage is TRBJ1-2; D might be TRBD1 (6 bases). CDR1 is DFQATT, CDR2 SNEGSKA, per germline (reference sequence). The V and J ends lost 3 bases and 6 bases respectively, with 11 bases between them. The CDR3 runs 12 residues. This CDR3 reads CSASHRTDGYTF. The CDR3 nucleotides are TGCAGTGCTAGTCACAGGACAGATGGCTACACCTTC.